These T cell receptor beta chains were read from a single sample in a study of T cell changes during pregnancy in multiple sclerosis. Only in-frame clones appear in the TCRdb table, and some are missing; sequencing was by immunoSEQ multiplex PCR. Of 45,000 to 70,000 clones listed, around nine tenths are singletons. Sequenced material: peripheral blood, taken in the third trimester of pregnancy. The source is a female donor in good health, enrolled as a control in a pregnancy study. CDR3s include the opening cysteine and the closing phenylalanine or tryptophan. A D gene is named only where the DNA matches it firmly. Size tells how often a clone was seen (once, few, many) or the class of an expanded clone, and some rows leave it out.

-,TRBV5-1,-,TRBJ2-6,TGCGCCAGCAGCTTAGGCGGGTCTGGGGCCAACGTCCTGACTTTC,CASSLGGSGANVLTF
-,TRBV6-5,-,TRBJ2-3,TGTGCCAGCAGAACAGGGATTATAGATACGCAGTATTTT,CASRTGIIDTQYF
-,TRBV7-9,-,TRBJ1-1,TGTGCCAGCAGCTTAGGTCGGGGACAAGGCTCCACTGAAGCTTTCTTT,CASSLGRGQGSTEAFF
-,TRBV7-9,-,TRBJ1-3,TGTGCCAGCAGCTTTTCAGGGTTAGGGGTTATCTCTGGAAACACCATATATTTT,CASSFSGLGVISGNTIYF
TRBD2,TRBV10-3,once,TRBJ2-2,TGTGCCATCAGTGAGTTAAGGACTAGCTTGAGTACCGGGGAGCTGTTTTTT,CAISELRTSLSTGELFF
-,TRBV2,-,TRBJ2-7,TGTGCCAGCAGTCAAGCGGCCCGCTACGAGCAGTACTTC,CASSQAARYEQYF
-,TRBV5-6,-,TRBJ1-2,TGTGCCAGCAGCTATACAGGAGACTCGACAACCTTC,CASSYTGDSTTF
TRBD2,TRBV9,-,TRBJ2-1,TGTGCCAGCAGCGTGAGCGGGGGGGCCGGCAATGAGCAGTTCTTC,CASSVSGGAGNEQFF
TRBD1,TRBV9,-,TRBJ2-7,TGTGCCAGCAGCACAGGGGTCGGGCAGAGTACCTACGAGCAGTACTTC,CASSTGVGQSTYEQYF
-,TRBV5-1,-,TRBJ2-6,TGCGCCAGCAGCTTGGAGGGCAGGGTAACGTCTGGGGCCAACGTCCTGACTTTC,CASSLEGRVTSGANVLTF
TRBD1,TRBV29-1,once,TRBJ1-1,TGCAGCGCCAACAGGGGCCGTAACACTGAAGCTTTCTTT,CSANRGRNTEAFF
-,TRBV18,-,TRBJ1-1,TGTGCCAGCCCTCAGGGTGGTAGTGAAGCTTTCTTT,CASPQGGSEAFF
TRBD1,TRBV28,-,TRBJ2-7,TGTGCCACCATCAGGGGACAGTCCCGCGAGCAGTACTTC,CATIRGQSREQYF
-,TRBV5-1,once,TRBJ1-2,TGCGCCAGCAGTTTTCCCGGGGATGGCTACACCTTC,CASSFPGDGYTF
TRBD1,TRBV11-2,-,TRBJ2-7,TGTGCCAGCAGCCGACAGGGGGCCTCCTACGAGCAGTACTTC,CASSRQGASYEQYF
TRBD2,TRBV11-1,-,TRBJ2-7,TGTGCCAGCAGCTTAACTAGCGGGGGACCCTACGAGCAGTACTTC,CASSLTSGGPYEQYF
TRBD2,TRBV5-1,-,TRBJ2-1,TGCGCCAGCAGCTTAGATTCGGGGGGGGTTAATGAGCAGTTCTTC,CASSLDSGGVNEQFF
-,TRBV7-3,-,TRBJ1-1,TGTGCCAGCAGCTTAGGGGGGGCGAACACTGAAGCTTTCTTT,CASSLGGANTEAFF
-,TRBV4-3,-,TRBJ2-2,TGCGCCAGCAGCCGCACAAACACCGGGGAGCTGTTTTTT,CASSRTNTGELFF
TRBD1,TRBV4-2,few,TRBJ1-2,TGTGCCAGCAGCCCAGGGACAGGGGACAACTATGGCTACACCTTC,CASSPGTGDNYGYTF
-,TRBV4-1,-,TRBJ1-1,TGCGCCAGTCGGAGTGACACTGAAGCTTTCTTT,CASRSDTEAFF
TRBD1,TRBV2,once,TRBJ2-2,TGTGCCAGCAGACTTGGGACAGGGGGCACCGGGGAGCTGTTTTTT,CASRLGTGGTGELFF
-,TRBV19,few,TRBJ1-1,TGTGCCAGTAGTCAACCGGGATTTGAAGCTTTCTTT,CASSQPGFEAFF